The TCR beta chain under discussion was sequenced for a study of neurological immune-mediated disorders. The authors made cDNA by 5'RACE with 10-nucleotide random UMIs. TCRdb re-analysed the 5' RACE reads in MiXCR, keeping a single row per CDR3 protein. This sample has about 40,000 distinct CDR3 sequences, with roughly an eighth found just once. V was pared by 4 bases and J by 4 bases, with 8 bases between. This CDR3 has 13 residues. Germline loops: CDR1 SGHTA, CDR2 FQGTGA. General study findings and limits: HTLV-1-associated myelopathy ranked highest for TCR clonal expansion and multiple sclerosis lowest, beneath healthy controls.

In this sample, this clonotype turned up many times. Its antigen is not known. The material sequenced was PBMCs. The receptor's source is a woman in her forties or fifties with HTLV-1-associated myelopathy (HAM/TSP). The rearrangement uses TRBV7-3 and TRBJ1-3; no definite D call. DNA of the CDR3: TGTGCCAGCAGCTCATTGGGGGGAAACACCATATATTTT. This sequence encodes CASSSLGGNTIYF.